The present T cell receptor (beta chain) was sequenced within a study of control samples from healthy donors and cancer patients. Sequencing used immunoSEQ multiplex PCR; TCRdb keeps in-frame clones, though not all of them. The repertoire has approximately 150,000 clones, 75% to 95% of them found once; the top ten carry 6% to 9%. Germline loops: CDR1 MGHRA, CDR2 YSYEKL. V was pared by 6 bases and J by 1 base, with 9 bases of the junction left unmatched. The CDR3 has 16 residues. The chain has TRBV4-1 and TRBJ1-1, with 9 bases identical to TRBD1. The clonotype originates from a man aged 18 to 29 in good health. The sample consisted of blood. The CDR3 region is CASSSRWDRENTEAFF. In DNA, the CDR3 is TGCGCCAGCAGTTCGCGGTGGGACAGGGAGAACACTGAAGCTTTCTTT.